This TCR beta chain was identified during a study of cytomegalovirus exposure and HLA in healthy donors (dated by TCRdb to 2015 to 2018). Describing the broader study: According to an earlier analysis of a few hundred of the donors, some 180 million T cells yielded some 110 million unique TCR beta sequences and around 280 Gb of sequence data. An early release covering roughly 580 HLA-typed donors comprised roughly 300 gigabases of sequencing data and around 86 million unique TCR sequences. Of the roughly 400 genotyped donors, over 65% fell in the genetic ancestry cluster associated with self-reported Caucasian donors. The study aimed to test whether signatures of past pathogen exposure could be identified by cataloging public T cell receptors. Using immunosequencing, the study profiled T cell repertoires from approximately 700 subjects and related those repertoires to cytomegalovirus serostatus. Along with the approximately 670-subject first cohort, a separate validation cohort of around 120 different subjects was used. The study combined high-throughput TCR immunosequencing, statistical association of individual TCRs with disease status, and machine learning to predict cytomegalovirus infection status. A later analysis re-analyzed previously published TCR beta repertoires from 500 to 700 donors and added high-resolution HLA genotyping to study TCR occurrence patterns. In the later analysis, no new phenotypic data were used to find candidate immune exposures; instead, reliance was placed on TCR beta sequences and their occurrence across donors. To decide whether each TCR beta V gene segment behaved as functional or pseudogenic, an earlier analysis of fewer than 750 of the donors relied on high-throughput TCR beta sequencing. Donor age, sex, ethnicity and CMV serostatus were compiled together with the repertoire data. A later genetic analysis used genome-wide SNP genotypes for 398 of the 666 donors, treating that subset as a discovery cohort. All discovery cohort repertoires had been generated using a single sequencing platform. Both class I and class II loci were covered by HLA typing, at four-digit resolution. Typing coverage differed by locus: A, B, C, DRB1 and DQB1 were typed in about 620-640 donors, DQA1 in 522, DPA1 in some 600, and DPB1 in 450 to 480. Four to six DR-DQ haplotypes were handled as single units for association and clustering, since linkage in the cohort was strong. On average, around 230,000 unique TCR beta nucleotide sequences were sequenced per donor among a few hundred genotyped donors of the cohort, with roughly 18% of those sequences being non-productive.

As to this clone: This receptor's antigen is unknown. No qualities accompany the bases; no much larger clone lies one base away.

The cohort consisted of 600 or so healthy bone marrow donors. At the time of sampling, every cohort member was nominally healthy, though immune exposures that went unrecorded were likely present. The donor tested CMV seropositive and was one of the 289 seropositive cohort members. Each donor provided a peripheral blood sample, and peripheral blood mononuclear cells were used for TCR beta sequencing. Genomic DNA extraction from the blood cell samples was performed with the Qiagen DNeasy Blood Extraction Kit. CDR1 and CDR2, per the germline V gene, are MGHDK and SYGVNS. The CDR3 goes from the cysteine to the phenylalanine over 16 residues. This entry keeps only the CDR3 DNA: 48 bases, framed from base 1. V is trimmed back by 6 bases and J by 5 bases, and the junction contains 13 bases that no gene match accounts for. Points the paper makes about the study in general: Compared with equally common non-associated chains, HLA-associated TCR beta chains in a later analysis were more clonally expanded and had lower generation probabilities. A group of highly shared sequence variants was considered likely to be a technical artifact of the sequencing pipeline. For the cohort, immune exposure information was limited to CMV serostatus. Some IMGT-functional V segments, including TRBV6-2 and TRBV6-3, could not be distinguished by the 87-base-pair reads and were therefore excluded. According to a later analysis, most CMV-associated TCR beta chains appeared to be HLA-restricted, and the HLA associations seemed to be driven largely by CMV exposure. Specific HLA alleles were associated with about 17,000 TCR beta sequences at a false discovery rate of 0.05 in a later analysis. While some public TCRs were present in many individuals, most TCR sequences turned up only very rarely across donors. A few of the identified cytomegalovirus-associated TCR beta chains were confirmed in vitro to be specific for cytomegalovirus antigens. In a later analysis, the rate of TCR association differed among HLA loci, with DRB1 alleles having the most associated TCRs and HLA-C alleles having the fewest. Compared with the roughly 600-donor mean, donors in an Asian-associated ancestry cluster had fewer N-insertions in productive TCRs, according to a later genetic analysis. An earlier analysis of around 500 of the donors showed that most TCR beta V segments appeared in productive rearrangements either about 87% or about 30% of the time, which broadly matched IMGT annotations. Roughly uniform sequencing depth across donors was assumed in presence/absence analyses, although this assumption may not hold. A total of 150 or so TCR beta chains were listed by the study as associated with cytomegalovirus. A later analysis reported that several top co-occurrence clusters appeared linked to parvovirus B19, influenza, CMV and Epstein-Barr virus. It was suggested by the authors that the approach could potentially be generalized to other disease states and immunological phenotypes. Linkage disequilibrium might explain the correlated functional status among segregating V segments, but an unknown experimental factor could not be ruled out. The earlier analysis of 587 of the donors excluded some 15 rarely observed V segments, including chromosome 9 orphons, because counts were too low. Only TCR beta chains were sequenced in this cohort, and the absence of alpha or paired-chain data limited detectable features. An association between a missense DCLRE1C variant and V-gene and J-gene trimming of TCR beta chains was found in a later genetic analysis and replicated in an independent cohort. Because some donors lacked HLA typing at each locus, the association tests relied only on the typed subset. In both the original and validation cohorts, the classifier was reported to diagnose cytomegalovirus status with high specificity and sensitivity. A further reported finding was that TCR beta sequences accurately predicted the HLA-A and HLA-B alleles for most subjects in the first cohort. Assigning TCR associations to individual alleles was difficult when HLA alleles, especially DR and DQ, strongly co-occurred.

Library creation used the immunoSEQ multiplex PCR assay. A mixture of 60 forward primers for TCR Vbeta segments and 13 reverse primers for TCR Jbeta segments was used in the multiplex PCR. Amplification of the CDR3 region of rearranged TCR beta genes was performed with a multiplex PCR assay on genomic DNA. Amplified TCR beta libraries were sequenced as 87-base-pair reads on the Illumina HiSeq System. In the paper's pipeline: A later analysis tallied 75 million to 95 million unique TCR beta chains across the 650 to 750 repertoires, and some 10 million of those chains were shared by two or more donors. Raw reads were error-corrected and collapsed into unique sequences by a nearest-neighbor algorithm in which closely related sequences were merged to remove PCR and sequencing errors. CDR3 sequences were aligned to IMGT reference sequences to assign V, D and J gene segments. Each retained sequence needed at least a six-nucleotide match to both a V gene segment and a J gene segment. A rearrangement was called productive if the CDR3 had no stop codons and remained in frame with V and J, and every other rearrangement was called non-productive. Following IMGT convention, CDR3 was defined as the stretch from the second conserved V-encoded cysteine up to the conserved J-encoded phenylalanine. The earlier analysis of about 570 of the donors excluded any sequence lacking an unambiguous match to a single V gene segment. In an earlier analysis of some 590 of the donors, a V segment was called functional when productive rearrangements were above 56.7%, and segregating when the standard deviation between donors exceeded 5%. A statistical classification framework was developed to diagnose cytomegalovirus status using the catalog of TCR beta chain sequences. In a later analysis, TCR nucleotide sequences were compared against IMGT/GENE-DB human TR gene sequences so that V and J genes could be assigned. The TCRdist pipeline was used in a later analysis to assign CDR3 sequences and most-parsimonious VDJ recombination scenarios. A later analysis defined each TCR beta chain by its CDR3 amino acid sequence plus V-gene family, and excluded reads lacking a unique V-gene family. In a later analysis, 500 to 700 highly shared, low-generation-probability nucleotide sequences were removed to address suspected cross-contamination and a sequencing artifact. A later analysis calculated a clonal expansion index for each public chain from normalized within-repertoire ranks of inferred template counts. Generation probabilities in a later analysis came from a VDJ recombination model fitted to out-of-frame rearrangements, and those results were checked against IGoR. A later analysis scored TCR-TCR, TCR-HLA and TCR-CMV co-occurrence with hypergeometric tests, applying a repertoire-size bias correction to TCR pairs. False discovery rates were estimated in a later analysis by permuting HLA or CMV assignments 20 times. In a later analysis, co-occurring TCRs were grouped using DBSCAN, with TCRdist sequence similarity added in when clustering inside HLA-allele-positive subsets. Repertoires with fewer than 30,000 or more than 120,000 public chains were left out of co-occurrence clustering, as were about 5 repertoires with anomalous nucleotide sharing. In TCRdb, the immuneACCESS table is reduced to in-frame sequences with V and J assigned. These tables do not hold every clone; where another copy was compared, an unresolved V gene accounts for under half, and the others remain unexplained. V and J calls plus clone size are reproduced from that table; the DNA served to infer D and trimming. The sample includes roughly 200,000 clones, with 77% observed a single time. The ten biggest clones cover around 2.9% of the sample.

The sequenced material came from PBMCs. The rearrangement combines TRBV25-1 with TRBJ1-2, with 9 junctional bases fitting TRBD1. This sequence originates from a woman in her fifties or sixties in good health and CMV-seropositive. The nucleotides are TGTGCCAGCAGGGCAGGGACAGGGCTTCCTGTATATGGCTACACCTTC. Translation gives CASRAGTGLPVYGYTF.